The 15 T cell receptor beta chains reported below all come from one sample, sequenced in a study of Ad26.COV2.S vaccination and SARS-CoV-2 variants. Sample treatment: roughly 18 received Ad26.COV2.S at low or high dose, single or two shots; about 5 received placebo; per-sample allocation not given. Specimens were obtained on day 63 following the first vaccine or placebo injection. Generated by immunoSEQ multiplex PCR, the TCRdb table keeps only in-frame clones and is missing some. The data contain some 300,000 clones, roughly 80% of them singletons. The sample consisted of peripheral blood, taken in a trial of Ad26.COV2.S vaccine versus placebo. All receptors come from a person between 18 and 59 years old who received the Ad26.COV2.S COVID-19 vaccine or a placebo.

The rearrangement uses TRBV6-1 and TRBJ2-1, with TRBD2 identical over 7 bases. The CDR3 spans 14 residues. Per germline, CDR1 MNHNS and CDR2 SASEGT. V was pared by 2 bases and J by 9 bases, with 7 bases of the junction left unmatched. CDR3 residues: CASSERVGGPEQFF. The CDR3 DNA is TGTGCCAGCAGTGAACGCGTGGGAGGGCCTGAGCAGTTCTTC.

The chain links TRBV11-3 to TRBJ2-3; perhaps TRBD2 as D (6 bases). This CDR3 is built from 15 residues. CDR1 SGHNT and CDR2 YENEEA come from the germline V gene. V shed 1 base and J shed 2 bases, with 10 bases lying between them. This CDR3 is CASSLASADTDTQYF. In DNA form, the CDR3 reads TGTGCCAGCAGCTTAGCTAGCGCGGACACAGATACGCAGTATTTT.

This clone showed up just a few times. J is TRBJ1-2 and V is TRBV12-5; D uncertain. The CDR3 has 17 residues. Germline V CDR1 and CDR2: LGHNT, FRNRAP. Trimming left V 6 bases short and J 4 bases short, with 24 bases between. The CDR3 is CASGPQKAASSGYGYTF. As DNA, the CDR3 is TGTGCTAGTGGCCCTCAAAAGGCAGCTTCCTCGGGCTATGGCTACACCTTC.

The chain joins TRBV2 to TRBJ1-3; D unclear. V dropped 4 bases and J dropped 0 bases, with 7 bases sitting between them. CDR1 is SNHLY and CDR2 is FYNNEI in the germline V gene. This CDR3 comprises 14 residues. The chain's CDR3 is CASSGVRSGNTIYF. The CDR3, as DNA: TGTGCCAGCAGTGGCGTACGCTCTGGAAACACCATATATTTT.

The V and J genes are TRBV11-1 and TRBJ1-2; no definite D call. Germline CDR1 and CDR2: SGHAT and FQDESV (reference sequence). CDR3 length: 12 amino acids. V lost 5 bases, J lost 7 bases, and 11 bases lay in between. The CDR3, as DNA: TGTGCCAGCAGCATCGACACTCGTGGCTACACCTTC. This encodes CASSIDTRGYTF.

This chain joins TRBV5-1 and TRBJ1-3; D is uncertain. CDR1 and CDR2 (germline): SGHRS, YFSETQ. V was trimmed by 0 bases and J by 0 bases, leaving 4 bases between them. This CDR3 has 14 amino acids. The CDR3 loop reads CASSLGGSGNTIYF. In nucleotides, the CDR3 is TGCGCCAGCAGCTTGGGGGGCTCTGGAAACACCATATATTTT.

The chain joins TRBV20-1 to TRBJ2-7, with D perhaps TRBD2 (5 bases). The CDR3 length is 14 residues. V was trimmed by 3 bases and J by 4 bases, leaving 16 bases between them. CDR1 is DFQATT, CDR2 SNEGSKA, per germline (reference sequence). CDR3 nucleotides: TGCAGTGCTAGTTTGGGCGGTAGCGCGTACGAGCAGTACTTC. Amino acids: CSASLGGSAYEQYF.

This chain uses TRBV28 with TRBJ2-2; D gene uncertain. The CDR3 consists of 14 residues. CDR1 and CDR2 (germline): MDHEN, SYDVKM. With 7 bases removed from V and 3 bases from J, the gap between germline ends came to 12 bases. CDR3 residues: CASKKSGYTGELFF. The CDR3 DNA is TGTGCCAGCAAAAAATCAGGATACACCGGGGAGCTGTTTTTT. Filled out from reference TRBV28 and TRBJ2-2, the complete variable domain reads DVKVTQSSRYLVKRTGEKVFLECVQDMDHENMFWYRQDPGLGLRLIYFSYDVKMKEKGDIPEGYSVSREKKERFSLILESASTNQTSMYLCASKKSGYTGELFFGEGSRLTVL.

The chain recombines TRBV5-4 with TRBJ1-3; a possible D gene is TRBD1 (5 bases). The CDR3 is made up of 14 amino acids. From germline, CDR1 is SGHNT and CDR2 YYREEE (reference sequence). Trimming pared 4 bases from V and 0 bases from J, leaving 8 bases between. The CDR3 nucleotides are TGTGCCAGCAGCGGGACGGACTCTGGAAACACCATATATTTT. This gives the protein CASSGTDSGNTIYF.

V is TRBV30 and J is TRBJ1-1, with no clear D. This CDR3 comprises 13 residues. The germline gives CDR1 GTSNPN, CDR2 SVGIG (reference sequence). V was clipped by 2 bases and J by 1 base, with 8 bases between them. CDR3 protein: CAWSFTENTEAFF. The CDR3 bases are TGTGCCTGGAGTTTTACAGAGAACACTGAAGCTTTCTTT.

This clone was counted a single time. V usage is TRBV19 and J usage is TRBJ1-5, with TRBD1 identical over 8 bases. This CDR3 is built from 17 residues. Looked up from germline, CDR1 is LNHDA and CDR2 is SQIVND (reference sequence). With 3 bases clipped from V and 0 bases from J, the junction kept 7 bases outside the gene matches. As DNA, the CDR3 is TGTGCCAGTAGTATGGGGACAGGAGTGGGTAGCAATCAGCCCCAGCATTTT. It encodes CASSMGTGVGSNQPQHF.

The chain couples TRBV28 to TRBJ1-4; D perhaps matches TRBD1 (6 bases). The CDR3 spans 15 residues. CDR1 is MDHEN and CDR2 is SYDVKM in the germline V gene. Trimming left V 5 bases short and J 7 bases short, with 17 bases between. The CDR3 sequence is CASSPIQGVAEKLFF. The CDR3 bases are TGTGCCAGCAGTCCAATACAGGGAGTTGCTGAAAAACTGTTTTTT.

This clone has just a few counts. In the same sample, other DNA sequences code for this CDR3. The chain links TRBV10-3 to TRBJ2-7, with D perhaps being TRBD1 or TRBD2 (5 bases each). Per the germline V gene, CDR1 is ENHRY and CDR2 is SYGVKD. Trimming left V 4 bases short and J 4 bases short, with 11 bases between. CDR3 length equals 13 residues. This CDR3 is CAISGGADYEQYF. DNA of the CDR3: TGTGCCATCAGTGGAGGGGCGGATTACGAGCAGTACTTC.

V gene TRBV7-3 combines with J gene TRBJ2-6; D gene unclear. The CDR3 length is 17 residues. V lost 5 bases, J lost 0 bases, and 14 bases lay in between. Germline-derived CDR1 and CDR2 are SGHTA and FQGTGA. CDR3 DNA sequence: TGTGCCAGCAGCCTCAACTCCCCGGCCTCTGGGGCCAACGTCCTGACTTTC. It yields the protein CASSLNSPASGANVLTF.

Comment on this clone: Other DNA sequences from this sample encode an identical CDR3 as well. The CDR3 region is CASSLVGGRTGELFF. DNA of the CDR3: TGCGCCAGCAGCTTGGTTGGGGGGCGAACCGGGGAGCTGTTTTTT. The genes are TRBV5-1 and TRBJ2-2, with D possibly called TRBD1 or TRBD2 (6 bases each). CDR1 is SGHRS and CDR2 is YFSETQ in the germline V gene. CDR3 size: 15 residues. Trimming stripped 0 bases from V and 5 bases from J, with 11 bases between.